Shown below are 17 T cell receptor beta chains from a single sample sequenced in a study of blood T cell repertoires in COVID-19. The repertoire was sequenced with immunoSEQ multiplex PCR; TCRdb's copy has only in-frame clones and lacks some. The repertoire includes 90,000 to 100,000 clones, 70% to 90% of them detected once, and around 4% sits in the top ten. Sequencing was performed on peripheral blood. The receptor set was obtained from a man in his 60s with acute or convalescent COVID-19.

CDR3 loop: CASSTSRGGGYTF. The CDR3 region has the DNA TGTGCCAGCAGCACCTCCCGCGGGGGAGGCTACACCTTC. The rearrangement joins TRBV11-2 to TRBJ1-2; D is perhaps TRBD1 (5 bases). The ends were cut back, 5 bases at V and 8 bases at J, with 15 bases in the middle. CDR1 and CDR2 (germline): SGHAT, FQNNGV. The CDR3 spans 13 residues.

The chain is built from TRBV19 and TRBJ1-1, with D possibly TRBD1 on 5 matching bases. The V and J ends lost 5 bases and 4 bases respectively, with 17 bases between them. CDR3 length: 15 amino acids. Germline V lookup: CDR1 LNHDA, CDR2 SQIVND (reference sequence). The CDR3 region is CASSDPRGRGTEAFF. Here the CDR3 DNA reads TGTGCCAGTAGTGACCCTAGGGGCAGAGGCACTGAAGCTTTCTTT.

This clone was counted a few times. The rearrangement links TRBV10-3 to TRBJ1-2, with D possibly matching TRBD1 (5 bases). The germline V and J ends were trimmed by 10 bases and 1 base, with 13 bases remaining between them. The CDR3 runs 13 residues. CDR1 ENHRY and CDR2 SYGVKD come from the germline V gene. The CDR3 region is CATLGDSNYGYTF. In DNA, the CDR3 is TGTGCCACGCTAGGCGACAGTAACTATGGCTACACCTTC.

The V call is TRBV30, the J call TRBJ1-4; 8 bases match TRBD1. V lost 0 bases to trimming and J lost 5 bases; unmatched junction nucleotides: 5. CDR3 length equals 15 residues. Per the germline V gene, CDR1 is GTSNPN and CDR2 is SVGIG (reference sequence). The DNA for the CDR3 is TGTGCCTGGAGTGTACTTGGACAGGGAAATGAAAAACTGTTTTTT. The encoded protein is CAWSVLGQGNEKLFF.

V gene TRBV10-3 combines with J gene TRBJ2-5, with 13 bases matching TRBD2. The germline gives CDR1 ENHRY, CDR2 SYGVKD. J lost 2 bases, V lost 0 bases, and 3 bases had no gene match. The length of the CDR3 is 17 residues. The CDR3 DNA is TGTGCCATCAGTGAGTCGAAGGGACTAGCGGGACAAGAGACCCAGTACTTC. Amino acids: CAISESKGLAGQETQYF.

The CDR3 spells CASSASTGRYGYTF. The CDR3 nucleotides are TGTGCCAGCAGCGCATCGACAGGGAGGTATGGCTACACCTTC. The V call is TRBV7-9, the J call TRBJ1-2; TRBD1 aligns across 7 bases. The CDR3 covers 14 residues. V lost 5 bases, J lost 5 bases, and 8 bases stayed unmatched. Germline CDR1 is SEHNR and CDR2 is FQNEAQ (reference sequence).

J is TRBJ1-1 and V is TRBV5-1; 8 bases line up with TRBD1. CDR1 SGHRS and CDR2 YFSETQ come from the germline V gene. The CDR3 is made up of 13 amino acids. The J segment lost 12 bases and the V segment lost 2 bases, leaving 9 bases of the junction unmatched. The CDR3, as DNA: TGCGCCAGCAGCTTTGGGACAGGTGAGAGGTCTTTCTTT. This translates into CASSFGTGERSFF.

In its sample, this clone was seen a few times. The gene calls are TRBV12-5 and TRBJ1-6; 7 bases match TRBD1. Germline V gene sequence: CDR1 LGHNT, CDR2 FRNRAP. With V trimmed by 6 bases and J by 6 bases, 5 bases remained unmatched. This CDR3 contains 14 residues. CDR3: CASGSGGSNSPLHF. Here the CDR3 DNA reads TGTGCTAGTGGCTCAGGGGGAAGTAATTCACCCCTCCACTTT.

This chain connects TRBV3-1 (or the pseudogene TRBV3-2) to TRBJ1-1; 7 bases match TRBD1. The germline V gene encodes CDR1 LGHDT and CDR2 YNNKEL (reference sequence). This CDR3 has 14 residues. V shed 6 bases and J 1 base; nucleotides not matched to a gene: 5. The CDR3: CASSRGQGNTEAFF. The CDR3 nucleotides read TGTGCCAGCAGTAGGGGGCAGGGGAACACTGAAGCTTTCTTT.

The rearrangement links TRBV6-1 to TRBJ2-7; D is uncertain. Looked up from germline, CDR1 is MNHNS and CDR2 is SASEGT. Deletions cut 3 bases from V and 0 bases from J, with 12 bases between. The CDR3 consists of 15 residues. The CDR3 sequence: CASSDPNYSSYEQYV. CDR3 nucleotides: TGTGCCAGCAGTGATCCCAACTATTCCTCCTACGAGCAGTACGTC.

This clone was recorded once. This chain joins TRBV21-1 and TRBJ2-7; the DNA was not used to check the table's D call, TRBD2. TRBV21-1 represents a pseudogene. The CDR3 totals 11 residues. CDR3 amino acids: CASAGLYEQYV. CDR3 nucleotides: TGTGCTTCCGCGGGATTATACGAGCAGTACGTC.

This clone occurred once. The V gene is TRBV7-2, the J gene TRBJ2-7, with 8 bases matching TRBD1. CDR1 and CDR2 from the germline V gene are SGHTA and FQGNSA. The V and J ends lost 4 bases and 0 bases, in that order; junction bases with no gene match: 5. The CDR3 is made up of 15 amino acids. Here the CDR3 DNA reads TGTGCCAGCAGCTCCGGGACAGGATTCTCCTACGAGCAGTACGTC. It is translated as CASSSGTGFSYEQYV.

The chain uses TRBV11-3 and TRBJ1-3; possible D gene TRBD1, 6 bases. With 11 bases removed from V and 3 bases from J, the gap between germline ends came to 14 bases. This CDR3 spans 13 amino acids. Germline CDR1 is SGHNT and CDR2 is YENEEA. The chain's CDR3 is CAWTAEVGNTIYF. The DNA of the CDR3 is TGTGCCTGGACAGCAGAAGTTGGAAACACCATATATTTT.

This clone was observed a single time. V is TRBV29-1 and J is TRBJ1-1; D ambiguous. The length of the CDR3 is 11 residues. V was cut by 7 bases and J by 3 bases, with 9 bases left in between. The V gene's germline CDR1 is SQVTM and CDR2 ANQGSEA. CDR3 coding DNA: TGCAGCGCCTTAGTGTACACTGAAGCTTTCTTT. Its translation is CSALVYTEAFF. The full variable domain, in which reference TRBV29-1 and TRBJ1-1 provide the parts outside the CDR3, is SAVISQKPSRDICQRGTSLTIQCQVDSQVTMMFWYRQQPGQSLTLIATANQGSEATYESGFVIDKFPISRPNLTFSTLTVSNMSPEDSSIYLCSALVYTEAFFGQGTRLTVV.

The chain is built from TRBV30 and TRBJ1-2; D is unresolved. The CDR3 has 12 amino acids. Germline lookup yields CDR1 GTSNPN and CDR2 SVGIG (reference sequence). V was cut by 5 bases and J by 2 bases, with 9 bases left in between. CDR3 nucleotides: TGTGCCTGGTCCCCGACAAACTATGGCTACACCTTC. This gives the protein CAWSPTNYGYTF.

This clone was seen repeatedly, ten times or more. The chain uses TRBV11-3 and TRBJ2-7; the match to TRBD2 covers 11 bases. The CDR3 runs to 17 residues. Germline lookup yields CDR1 SGHNT and CDR2 YENEEA. The ends lost 4 bases at V and 7 bases at J; junction bases unmatched: 15. The CDR3 nucleotides read TGTGCCAGCAGCTCCGGGTCATTAGCGGGAGGGCCGGGTGAGCAGTACGTC. This sequence encodes CASSSGSLAGGPGEQYV.

This chain joins TRBV2 and TRBJ2-2; D ambiguous. This CDR3 region has 14 residues. V was cut by 5 bases and J by 4 bases, with 11 bases left in between. Germline V CDR1 and CDR2: SNHLY, FYNNEI. The CDR3 nucleotides read TGTGCCAGCAGTTCTCCAGCGAGCACCGGGGAGCTGTTTTTT. It encodes CASSSPASTGELFF. The variable domain in full, with the rest retrieved from reference TRBV2 and TRBJ2-2, is EPEVTQTPSHQVTQMGQEVILRCVPISNHLYFYWYRQILGQKVEFLVSFYNNEISEKSEIFDDQFSVERPDGSNFTLKIRSTKLEDSAMYFCASSSPASTGELFFGEGSRLTVL.